This T cell receptor (beta chain) was sequenced during a study of T cell responses to AZD1222 COVID-19 vaccine. General study results and limits: Two doses of AZD1222 preceded a rise in Spike-specific TCR breadth and depth.

Comment on this clone: Its specificity is unknown.

Here immunoSEQ multiplex PCR was the method, and the copy in TCRdb shows in-frame clones only, minus some. The sample carries 130,000 or so clones, 90% to 95% recorded once. The CDR3 contains 16 residues. Germline V gives CDR1 SGHTA, CDR2 FQGNSA. The V end lost 5 bases, the J end lost 1 base, and 17 bases lay between the germline ends. The input for sequencing was peripheral blood, taken on day 0 of MenACWY control vaccination. The sequence was obtained from an adult in good health. V gene TRBV7-2 combines with J gene TRBJ2-5; D perhaps matches TRBD2 (7 bases). CDR3 region: CASSPSPGGPQETQYF. As DNA, the CDR3 is TGTGCCAGCAGCCCTAGCCCCGGGGGGCCCCAAGAGACCCAGTACTTC. Supplemented by reference TRBV7-2 and TRBJ2-5, the full variable domain reads GAGVSQSPSNKVTEKGKDVELRCDPISGHTALYWYRQSLGQGLEFLIYFQGNSAPDKSGLPSDRFSAERTGGSVSTLTIQRTQQEDSAVYLCASSPSPGGPQETQYFGPGTRLLVL.